Described below is a single TCR beta chain sequence and its context. From blood CD8+ and CD4+ T cells, the TCR beta chain was sequenced. The control participants were healthy donors, and these controls were matched with respect to both age and sex. Through negative isolation, CD4+ and CD8+ T cells were obtained, while TEMRA cells were enriched using FACS. The data belong to a study of CD8 T cells in Susac syndrome. With random hexamers, roughly 0.5 to 1 ug RNA was reverse transcribed. The CDR3 of TCR beta was amplified by immunoSEQ multiplex PCR across 54 Vbeta and 13 Jbeta. TCRdb fed the immunoSEQ multiplex PCR reads into MiXCR, producing one record per CDR3 protein. The table lists some 150,000 distinct CDR3 sequences, roughly 95% of them singletons. This CDR3 spans 19 amino acids. V was clipped by 4 bases and J by 0 bases; unmatched bases: 9. Germline V lookup: CDR1 MNHEY, CDR2 SMNVEV (reference sequence).

The rearrangement links TRBV27 to TRBJ2-2; TRBD2 matches 12 bases. The sequence was obtained from a human donor in good health. The specimen was CD4+ T cells from PBMCs. Written as DNA, the CDR3 is TGTGCCAGCAGTTCTGGACTAGCGGGATCCCCTGCGAACACCGGGGAGCTGTTTTTT. Translation gives CASSSGLAGSPANTGELFF.